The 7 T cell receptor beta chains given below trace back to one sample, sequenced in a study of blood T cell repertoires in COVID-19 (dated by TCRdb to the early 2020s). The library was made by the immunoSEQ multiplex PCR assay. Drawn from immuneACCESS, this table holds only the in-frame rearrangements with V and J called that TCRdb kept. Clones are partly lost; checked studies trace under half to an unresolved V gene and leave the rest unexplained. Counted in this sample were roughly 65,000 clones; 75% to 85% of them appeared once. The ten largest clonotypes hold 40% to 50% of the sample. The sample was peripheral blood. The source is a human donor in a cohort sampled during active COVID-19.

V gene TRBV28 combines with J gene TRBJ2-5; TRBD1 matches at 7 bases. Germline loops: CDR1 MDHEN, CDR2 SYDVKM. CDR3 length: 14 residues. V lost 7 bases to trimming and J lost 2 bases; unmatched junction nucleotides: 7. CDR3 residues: CASTLGQVQETQYF. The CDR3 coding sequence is TGTGCCAGCACCCTTGGACAGGTACAAGAGACCCAGTACTTC.

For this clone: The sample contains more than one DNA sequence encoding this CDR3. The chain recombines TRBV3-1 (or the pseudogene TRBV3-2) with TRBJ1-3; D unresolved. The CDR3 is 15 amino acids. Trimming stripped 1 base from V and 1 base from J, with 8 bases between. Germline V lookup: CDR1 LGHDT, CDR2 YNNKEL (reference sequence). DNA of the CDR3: TGTGCCAGCAGCCAAGCGGGGTCATCTGGAAACACCATATATTTT. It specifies CASSQAGSSGNTIYF.

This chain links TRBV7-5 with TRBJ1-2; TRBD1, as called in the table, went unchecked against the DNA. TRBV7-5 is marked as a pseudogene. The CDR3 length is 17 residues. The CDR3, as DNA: TGTGCCAGAAGCCCAGACCCGGGACAGGGGGCTGACTATGGCTACACCTTC. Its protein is CARSPDPGQGADYGYTF.

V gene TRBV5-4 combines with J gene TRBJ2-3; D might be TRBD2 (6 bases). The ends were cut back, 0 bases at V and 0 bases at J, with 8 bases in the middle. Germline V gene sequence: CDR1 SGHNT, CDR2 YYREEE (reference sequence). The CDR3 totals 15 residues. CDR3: CASSLEAGSTDTQYF. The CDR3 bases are TGTGCCAGCAGCTTGGAGGCGGGAAGCACAGATACGCAGTATTTT.

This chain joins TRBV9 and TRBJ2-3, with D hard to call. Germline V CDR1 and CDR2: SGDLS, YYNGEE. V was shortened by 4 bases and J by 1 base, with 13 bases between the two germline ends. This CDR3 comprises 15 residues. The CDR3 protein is CASSLSGQRTDTQYF. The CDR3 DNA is TGTGCCAGCAGCCTCAGTGGGCAACGCACAGATACGCAGTATTTT.

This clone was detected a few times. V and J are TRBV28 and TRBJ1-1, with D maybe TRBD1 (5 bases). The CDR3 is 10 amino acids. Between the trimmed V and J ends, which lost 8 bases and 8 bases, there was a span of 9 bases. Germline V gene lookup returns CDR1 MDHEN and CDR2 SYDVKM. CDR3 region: CASGGKEAFF. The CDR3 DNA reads TGTGCCAGCGGGGGGAAAGAAGCTTTCTTT.

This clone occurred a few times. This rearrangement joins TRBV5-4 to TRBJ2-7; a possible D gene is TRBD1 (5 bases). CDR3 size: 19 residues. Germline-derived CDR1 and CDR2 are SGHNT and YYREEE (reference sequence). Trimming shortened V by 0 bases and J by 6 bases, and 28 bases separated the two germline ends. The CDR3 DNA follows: TGTGCCAGCAGCTTGGTAATAGGGCTGGGAAACAGGCGTGAGGCCGAGCAGTACTTC. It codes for CASSLVIGLGNRREAEQYF.